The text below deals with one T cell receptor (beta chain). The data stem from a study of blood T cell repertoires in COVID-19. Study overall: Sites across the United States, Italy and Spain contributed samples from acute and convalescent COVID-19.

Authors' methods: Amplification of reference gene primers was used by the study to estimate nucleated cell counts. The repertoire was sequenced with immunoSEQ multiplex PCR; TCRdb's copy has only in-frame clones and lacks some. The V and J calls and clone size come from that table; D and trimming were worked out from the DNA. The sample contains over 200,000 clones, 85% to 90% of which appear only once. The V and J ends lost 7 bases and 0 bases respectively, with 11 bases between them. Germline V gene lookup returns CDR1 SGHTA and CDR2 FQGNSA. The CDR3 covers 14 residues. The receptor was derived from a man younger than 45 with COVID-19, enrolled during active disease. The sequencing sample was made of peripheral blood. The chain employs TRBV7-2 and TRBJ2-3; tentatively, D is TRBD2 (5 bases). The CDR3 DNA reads TGTGCCAGCATCTTGGGCGGGAGCACAGATACGCAGTATTTT. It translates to CASILGGSTDTQYF.